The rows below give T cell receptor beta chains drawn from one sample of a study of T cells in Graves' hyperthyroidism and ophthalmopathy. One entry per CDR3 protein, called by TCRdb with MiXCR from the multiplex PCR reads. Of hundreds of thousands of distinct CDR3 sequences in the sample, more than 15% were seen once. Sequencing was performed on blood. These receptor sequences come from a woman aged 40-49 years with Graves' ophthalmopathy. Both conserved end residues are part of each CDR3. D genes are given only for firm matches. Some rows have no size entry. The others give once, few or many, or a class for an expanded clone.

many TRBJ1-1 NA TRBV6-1 TGTGCCAGCAGTGGGGGACGGACTGACACTGAAGCTTTCTTT CASSGGRTDTEAFF
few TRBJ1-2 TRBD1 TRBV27 TGTGCCAGCAGTTTATCATGGGGGACAGATGGCTACACCTTC CASSLSWGTDGYTF
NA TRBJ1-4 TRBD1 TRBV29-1 TGCAGCACAAAACTAGGACAGGCACCCATCAGTAATGAAAAACTGTTTTTT CSTKLGQAPISNEKLFF
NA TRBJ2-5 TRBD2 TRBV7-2 TGTGCCAGCAGCTCTGTGGTAGCGGGAGGGTGGGGTAGAGAGACCCAGTACTTC CASSSVVAGGWGRETQYF
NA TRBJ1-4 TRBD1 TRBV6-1 TGTGCCAGCAGACTAGGACAGGGCCGAACTAATGAAAAACTGTTTTTT CASRLGQGRTNEKLFF
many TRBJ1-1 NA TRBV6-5 TGTGCCAGCAGTTACTCGTCCAGGACGAACACTGAAGCTTTCTTT CASSYSSRTNTEAFF
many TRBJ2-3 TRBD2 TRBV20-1 TGCAGTGCTAGAGTACTAGCGAGCACAGATACGCAGTATTTT CSARVLASTDTQYF
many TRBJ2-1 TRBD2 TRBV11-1 TGTGCCAGCAGCTTGAGTAGCGGGGTCTGGAATGAGCAGTTCTTC CASSLSSGVWNEQFF
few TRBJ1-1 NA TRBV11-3 TGTGCCAGCAGCTCCGTCCCGGCAGGGGTTGACACTGAAGCTTTCTTT CASSSVPAGVDTEAFF
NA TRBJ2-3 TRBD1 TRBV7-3 TGTGCCAGCAGCATACCGGGACAGATCACAGATACGCAGTATTTT CASSIPGQITDTQYF
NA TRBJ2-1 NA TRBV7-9 TGTGCCAGCAGCTCGGACTTTTACAATGAGCAGTTCTTC CASSSDFYNEQFF
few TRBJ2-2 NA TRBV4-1 TGCGCCAGCAGCCAAGATGCCAGACTAAACACCGGGGAGCTGTTTTTT CASSQDARLNTGELFF
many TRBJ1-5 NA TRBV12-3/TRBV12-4 TGTGCCAGCAGTTCGACAGGTAATCAGCCCCAGCATTTT CASSSTGNQPQHF
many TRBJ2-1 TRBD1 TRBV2 TGTGCCAGCGGACAGGGGGCTCGGAATGAGCAGTTCTTC CASGQGARNEQFF
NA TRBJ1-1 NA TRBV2 TGTGCCAGCACCCGGTCAGGGGTGGGGACTGAAGCTTTCTTT CASTRSGVGTEAFF
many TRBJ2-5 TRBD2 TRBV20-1 TGCAGTGCTCGTAGACTAGCGGGAGCCCCCCAAGAGACCCAGTACTTC CSARRLAGAPQETQYF
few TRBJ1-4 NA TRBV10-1 TGCGCCAGCAGTTGTGGAAAACTGTTTTTT CASSCGKLFF
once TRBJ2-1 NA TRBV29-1 TGCAGCGTTGTGAAGGTTTTGGGCAATGAGCAGTTCTTC CSVVKVLGNEQFF
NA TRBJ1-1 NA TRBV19 TGTGCCAGTAGTATAGGGCCCCGGACGGTGAACACTGAAGCTTTCTTT CASSIGPRTVNTEAFF
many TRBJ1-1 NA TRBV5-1 TGCGCCAGCAGCTCGGGAGGGTACGCTTTCTTT CASSSGGYAFF
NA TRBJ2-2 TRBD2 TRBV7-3 TGTGCCAGCAGCTTCCAAAGCGGGAGCGGGGAGCTGTTTTTT CASSFQSGSGELFF
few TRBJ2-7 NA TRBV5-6 TGTGCCAGCACCCTTAGCGGCTACGAGCAGTACTTC CASTLSGYEQYF
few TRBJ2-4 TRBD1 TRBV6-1 TGTGCCAGTACAGGGGCTGGAAACATTCAGTACTTC CASTGAGNIQYF
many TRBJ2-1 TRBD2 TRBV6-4 TGTGCCAGCAGTAGTGCACTAGCGGGACACAATGAGCAGTTCTTC CASSSALAGHNEQFF
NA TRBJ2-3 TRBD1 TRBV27 TGTGCCAGCTCTTCGGGGACAGTCCACACAGATACGCAGTATTTT CASSSGTVHTDTQYF
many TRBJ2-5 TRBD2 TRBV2 TGTGCCAGCAGTGAAGCGCTGTGGGACTACCAGCCGGGGGAGACCCAGTACTTC CASSEALWDYQPGETQYF
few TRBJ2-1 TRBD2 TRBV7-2 TGCGCCAGCAGCTCCCCTCCAGCGGGGGTCGCGTTCTTC CASSSPPAGVAFF
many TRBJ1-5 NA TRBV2 TGTGCCAGCAGTGAAGCGGGTTCCAGTAAAGGACAGCCCCAGCATTTT CASSEAGSSKGQPQHF
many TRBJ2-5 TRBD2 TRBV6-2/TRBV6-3 TGTGCCAGCACCACATCCGGGACTAGCTCCCTCCGGCAAGAGACCCAGTACTTC CASTTSGTSSLRQETQYF
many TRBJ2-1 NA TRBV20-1 TGCAGTGCTAGGACTAGCTACAATGAGCAGTTCTTC CSARTSYNEQFF
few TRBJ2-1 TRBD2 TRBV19 TGTGCCAGTAGGGGGACTAGCGGGACCACACAGTTCTTC CASRGTSGTTQFF
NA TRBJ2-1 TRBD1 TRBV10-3 TGTGCCATCAGTGAGGAGGGACAGGGGTATGAGCAGTTCTTC CAISEEGQGYEQFF
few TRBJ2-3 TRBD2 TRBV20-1 TGCAGTGCTAGATCAGCGGGGGCAGATACGCAGTATTTT CSARSAGADTQYF
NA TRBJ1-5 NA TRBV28 TGTGCTCTCGGCAAAGGGGTGCATCAGCCCCAGCATTTT CALGKGVHQPQHF
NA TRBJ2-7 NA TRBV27 TGTGCCAGCAGTCTAAGACAGGGACTTCTTGATACCTACGAGCAGTACTTC CASSLRQGLLDTYEQYF
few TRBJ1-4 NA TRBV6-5 TGTGCCAGCAGTTACCGCGGGGGCGCGCCTAATGAAAAACTGTTTTTT CASSYRGGAPNEKLFF
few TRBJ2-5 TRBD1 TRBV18 TGTGCCAGCTCACCGAGACAGGGCAAACAAGAGACCCAGTACTTC CASSPRQGKQETQYF
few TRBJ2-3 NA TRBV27 TGTGCCAGCAGTTCAGTAAGAGATTCCCTTGTCACAGATACGCAGTATTTT CASSSVRDSLVTDTQYF
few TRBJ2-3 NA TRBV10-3 TGTGCCATCGGGGGGGCCCCCTGGGCAGATACGCAGTATTTT CAIGGAPWADTQYF
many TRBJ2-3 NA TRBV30 TGTGCCTGGACTAGTTCCGGGGATACGCAGTATTTT CAWTSSGDTQYF
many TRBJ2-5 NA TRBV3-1 TGTGCCAGCAGCCAAACAGGAGCCCAAGAGACCCAGTACTTC CASSQTGAQETQYF
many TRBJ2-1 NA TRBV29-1 TGCAGCGTGAACAGCCCGGGTGGGGTCTCCTACAATGAGCAGTTCTTC CSVNSPGGVSYNEQFF
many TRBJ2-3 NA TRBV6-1 TGTGCCAGCAGTGGGTTGGGGGCAGGCACAGATACGCAGTATTTT CASSGLGAGTDTQYF
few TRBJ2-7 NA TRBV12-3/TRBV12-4 TGTGCCAGCAGGCCCGCCCGAGGGGGTACCCACGAGCAGTACTTC CASRPARGGTHEQYF
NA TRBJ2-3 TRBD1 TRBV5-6 TGTGCCAGCAGCTTGGGGGACAGGCGCACAGATACGCAGTATTTT CASSLGDRRTDTQYF
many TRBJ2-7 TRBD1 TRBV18 TGTGCCAGCTCACTCGGGACAGGGTACCTCGAGCAGTACTTC CASSLGTGYLEQYF
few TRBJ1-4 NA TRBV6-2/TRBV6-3 TGTGCCGGCAGTAAAACAGGGAACGAAAAACTGTTTTTT CAGSKTGNEKLFF
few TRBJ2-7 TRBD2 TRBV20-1 TGCAGTGCTAGGAATATCCGGACTAGCGGGATCTTCTACGAGCAGTACTTC CSARNIRTSGIFYEQYF
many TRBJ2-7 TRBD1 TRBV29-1 TGCAGCGTTGAAGGGCAGGGGGTATACGAGCAGTACTTC CSVEGQGVYEQYF
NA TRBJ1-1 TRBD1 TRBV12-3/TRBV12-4 TGTGCCAGCAGTTCATCCGGGACAGGGGCCGCTGAAGCTTTCTTT CASSSSGTGAAEAFF
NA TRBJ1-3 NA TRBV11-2 TGTGCCAGCAGCTTGGGGGCGGCGGACACCGTATATTTT CASSLGAADTVYF
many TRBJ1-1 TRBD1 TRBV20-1 TGCAGTGCACCTCGACAGGGGGTGAACACTGAAGCTTTCTTT CSAPRQGVNTEAFF
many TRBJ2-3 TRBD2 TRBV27 TGTGCCAGCAGTTTATCGTTACTAGCGGGAGCGCCGGATACGCAGTATTTT CASSLSLLAGAPDTQYF
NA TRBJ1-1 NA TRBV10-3 TGTGCCATCAGCGGCGCAGGGACTGAAGCTTTCTTT CAISGAGTEAFF
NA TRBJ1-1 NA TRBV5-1 TGCGCCAGCAGCTTGGAGCCGGGACGCTCGAACACTGAAGCTTTCTTT CASSLEPGRSNTEAFF